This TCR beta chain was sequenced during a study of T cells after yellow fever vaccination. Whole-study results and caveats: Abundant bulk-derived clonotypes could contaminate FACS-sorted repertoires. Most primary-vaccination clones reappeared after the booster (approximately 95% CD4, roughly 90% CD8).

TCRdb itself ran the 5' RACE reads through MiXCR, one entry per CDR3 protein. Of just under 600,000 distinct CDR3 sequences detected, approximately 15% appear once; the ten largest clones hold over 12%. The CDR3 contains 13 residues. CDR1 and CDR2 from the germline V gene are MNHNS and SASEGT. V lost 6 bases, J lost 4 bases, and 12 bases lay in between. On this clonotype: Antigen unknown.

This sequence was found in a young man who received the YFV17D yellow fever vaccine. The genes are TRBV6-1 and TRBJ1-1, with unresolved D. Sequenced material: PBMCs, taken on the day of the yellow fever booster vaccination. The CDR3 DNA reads TGTGCCAGCAGATCCGATTTGGGCACTGAAGCTTTCTTT. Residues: CASRSDLGTEAFF.